Presented here are 17 T cell receptor beta chains from one specimen sequenced in a study of T cells expressing NK-cell markers. TCRdb re-analyzed the 5' RACE reads; it lists each CDR3 protein once, without DNA. The sample has approximately 150,000 distinct CDR3 sequences. Sequences were obtained from blood T cells: a sorted CD56 or NKG2C T cell subset, CD4+ or CD8+ T cells, or bulk PBMC T cells (not recorded which). The receptor set was obtained from a young man in good health.

This chain links TRBV11-2 with TRBJ2-3. Germline CDR1 SGHAT, CDR2 FQNNGV. The CDR3 contains 15 residues. CDR3 residues: CASSGDHSEQNTQYF. The full variable domain, with the rest looked up from reference TRBV11-2 and TRBJ2-3, is EAGVAQSPRYKIIEKRQSVAFWCNPISGHATLYWYQQILGQGPKLLIQFQNNGVVDDSQLPKDRFSAERLKGVDSTLKIQPAKLEDSAVYLCASSGDHSEQNTQYFGPGTRLTVL.

V is TRBV4-2 and J is TRBJ2-1; with no DNA, the TCRdb D assignment of TRBD2 cannot be verified. The CDR3 length is 14 residues. Germline V gene lookup returns CDR1 LGHNA and CDR2 YNFKEQ. Here the CDR3 reads CASSQEGTSGEQFF.

The chain couples TRBV30 to TRBJ2-1; with no DNA, the TCRdb D assignment of TRBD1 cannot be verified. The germline gives CDR1 GTSNPN, CDR2 SVGIG (reference sequence). The CDR3 loop spans 15 amino acids. CDR3: CACFPGTGVYNEQFF.

The J gene is TRBJ2-3, the V gene TRBV5-6; the D call of TRBD2 rests on TCRdb alone, since no DNA is present to check it. Germline-derived CDR1 and CDR2 are SGHDT and YYEEEE. CDR3 length equals 17 residues. The CDR3 reads CASTDFEGRLGTDTQYF.

The V and J genes are TRBV7-8 and TRBJ1-5; TCRdb selects TRBD1, and the lack of DNA leaves this call unchecked. The CDR3 sequence is 18 residues long. In germline, CDR1 is SGHVS, CDR2 FQNEAQ. CDR3 sequence: CASSSSRTGLYSNQPQHF.

CDR3 residues: CSARGVEGRYGNQPQHF. This chain connects TRBV20-1 to TRBJ1-5; the D call of TRBD1 rests on TCRdb alone, since no DNA is present to check it. The CDR3 loop spans 17 amino acids. The germline gives CDR1 DFQATT, CDR2 SNEGSKA (reference sequence).

The rearrangement uses TRBV7-9 and TRBJ2-5; TCRdb's assignment of TRBD1 cannot be checked, as there is no DNA. Germline CDR1 SEHNR, CDR2 FQNEAQ (reference sequence). There are 17 residues in the CDR3. This CDR3 reads CASRPPVATEAGETQYF.

J is TRBJ2-2 and V is TRBV30; TCRdb selects TRBD1, and the lack of DNA leaves this call unchecked. CDR3 length equals 14 residues. CDR1 is GTSNPN, CDR2 SVGIG, per germline (reference sequence). Here the CDR3 reads CAWDPYLVTGELFF.

This chain links TRBV29-1 with TRBJ1-5; there is no DNA to check the TCRdb D call of TRBD1. The CDR3 has 14 amino acids. The germline gives CDR1 SQVTM, CDR2 ANQGSEA. CDR3: CSVGDRGWNQPQHF.

V usage is TRBV19 and J usage is TRBJ1-5. CDR1 LNHDA and CDR2 SQIVND come from the germline V gene (reference sequence). The CDR3 consists of 13 residues. This CDR3 reads CASSIDSLQPQHF.

The CDR3 protein is CSVGLDYEQYF. This chain joins TRBV29-1 and TRBJ2-7. CDR1 and CDR2 from the germline V gene are SQVTM and ANQGSEA. CDR3 length equals 11 residues.

This rearrangement joins TRBV14 to TRBJ2-1. The CDR3 length is 16 residues. Germline V gene sequence: CDR1 SGHDN, CDR2 FVKESK. The chain's CDR3 is CASSPDISGLYNEQFF.

This chain links TRBV30 with TRBJ2-3; the D call from TCRdb, TRBD1, cannot be confirmed without DNA. Germline CDR1 reads GTSNPN; CDR2 reads SVGIG (reference sequence). The CDR3 is 14 residues long. CDR3: CAWSRQGGADTQYF.

The rearrangement links TRBV20-1 to TRBJ1-1; TCRdb designates TRBD1, a call that cannot be tested without DNA. CDR3 length: 16 amino acids. The V gene's germline CDR1 is DFQATT and CDR2 SNEGSKA (reference sequence). The CDR3 sequence: CSAYVQGGSWNTEAFF.

The V gene is TRBV7-6, the J gene TRBJ1-4; there is no DNA to check the TCRdb D call of TRBD1. Germline CDR1 is SGHVS and CDR2 is FNYEAQ. This CDR3 is 14 amino acids long. The chain's CDR3 is CASSVQGAREKLFF.

This chain joins TRBV5-6 and TRBJ2-1; TCRdb's assignment of TRBD2 cannot be checked, as there is no DNA. The germline V gene encodes CDR1 SGHDT and CDR2 YYEEEE. The CDR3 is 16 amino acids. CDR3 protein: CASRPRTSPAYNEQFF.

The chain recombines TRBV6-4 with TRBJ2-1; TCRdb's assignment of TRBD2 cannot be checked, as there is no DNA. Germline V gene sequence: CDR1 MRHNA, CDR2 SNTAGT. The CDR3 is made up of 15 amino acids. This CDR3 reads CASSALYDSRNEQFF.